This T cell receptor beta chain is drawn from a study of cytomegalovirus exposure and HLA in healthy donors. Overall study: About 85 million unique TCR sequences came from HLA-typed donors in an early release. Whole-study results and caveats: A later analysis showed that HLA-associated TCR beta chains had undergone more clonal expansion than equally common others. With high specificity and sensitivity, the classifier reportedly diagnosed cytomegalovirus status.

Amplification used 60 Vbeta primers and 13 Jbeta primers. Only in-frame clones appear in the TCRdb table, and some are missing; sequencing was by immunoSEQ multiplex PCR. The table shows some 130,000 clones, with just under 80% occurring only once. The donors, nominally healthy at sampling, likely had unrecorded immune exposures. Germline CDR1 and CDR2: SEHNR and FQNEAQ (reference sequence). V gave up 1 base and J gave up 8 bases, with 11 bases separating them. The CDR3 totals 14 residues. Of note for this clone: What it binds is unknown.

Source material: PBMCs. This clonotype was obtained from a man aged 25 to 45 in good health. The rearrangement uses TRBV7-9 and TRBJ1-4; D is perhaps TRBD1 (5 bases). The CDR3 DNA follows: TGTGCCAGCAGCTTAGTAGGTGGACACGAAAAACTGTTTTTT. Translation: CASSLVGGHEKLFF.